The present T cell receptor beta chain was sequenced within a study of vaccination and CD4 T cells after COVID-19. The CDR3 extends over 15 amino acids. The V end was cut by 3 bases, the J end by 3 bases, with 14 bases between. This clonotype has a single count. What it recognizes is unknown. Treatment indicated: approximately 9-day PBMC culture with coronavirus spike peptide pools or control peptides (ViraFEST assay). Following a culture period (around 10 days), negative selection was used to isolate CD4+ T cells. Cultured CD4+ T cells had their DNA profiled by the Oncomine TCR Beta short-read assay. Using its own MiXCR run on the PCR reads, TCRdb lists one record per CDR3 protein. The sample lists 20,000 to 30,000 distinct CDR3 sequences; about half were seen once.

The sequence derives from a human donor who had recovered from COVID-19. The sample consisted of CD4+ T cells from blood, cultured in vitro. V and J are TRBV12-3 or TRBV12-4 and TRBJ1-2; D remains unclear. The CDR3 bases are TGTGCCAGCAGTTTTGTTGTACCGAACCACTATGGCTACACCTTC. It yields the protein CASSFVVPNHYGYTF.